The T cell receptor beta chain under discussion was sequenced for a study of blood T cell repertoires in COVID-19. With regard to this clone: Other DNA variants within this sample encode the same CDR3.

Germline V lookup: CDR1 MDHEN, CDR2 SYDVKM. CDR3 length: 13 amino acids. The V end lost 6 bases, the J end lost 0 bases, and 6 bases lay between the germline ends. Method: immunoSEQ multiplex PCR; TCRdb's copy keeps in-frame clones and lacks some. The sample consists of about 220,000 clones, about 91% of them appearing once. Sequencing input: PBMCs or T cells enriched from blood (not recorded which). The sequence derives from a woman aged 45-60 years with acute COVID-19. The chain links TRBV28 to TRBJ1-5; D remains ambiguous. The CDR3 sequence is CASSPYSNQPQHF. The CDR3 DNA reads TGTGCCAGCAGCCCGTATAGCAATCAGCCCCAGCATTTT.